These 22 T cell receptor beta chains share one sample of origin, sequenced in a study of lymphopenia after photon versus proton radiotherapy. Clones were sequenced by immunoSEQ multiplex PCR, and TCRdb holds only the in-frame ones, with some missing. Among about 16,000 clones listed, about nine tenths were seen once. This sample comprised peripheral blood, obtained from a patient treated with proton-based radiotherapy. These receptors all stem from an older man with pancreatic cancer.

The rearrangement joins TRBV10-1 to TRBJ2-5; no reliable D call. The J call may be wrong; the DNA end is better matched by TRBJ2-7. The germline V gene has CDR1 WNHNN and CDR2 SYGVQD (reference sequence). The CDR3 is 14 residues long. The CDR3 coding sequence is TGCGCCAGCAGTGAGAGTTCTATTTATGCCGAGCAGTACTTC. It specifies CASSESSIYAEQYF.

This chain joins TRBV14 and TRBJ1-2, with 9 bases matching TRBD1. This CDR3 has 15 amino acids. Germline trimming cut 0 bases from V and 7 bases from J; bases unmatched to any gene: 6. Germline V lookup: CDR1 SGHDN, CDR2 FVKESK. The CDR3 DNA is TGTGCCAGCAGCCAAGAACAGGGGGCGAGGTCTGGCTACACCTTC. Encoded protein: CASSQEQGARSGYTF.

Comments on this clone: At one boundary the junction diverges from the germline segment, which might be a read error. The chain has TRBV18 and TRBJ1-1; 10 bases agree with TRBD1. This CDR3 comprises 15 residues. Germline CDR1 KGHSH, CDR2 LQKENI. The CDR3 sequence: CASPPLLGTGAFAFF. CDR3 in DNA: TGTGCCAGCCCACCCCTCTTGGGGACAGGGGCCTTTGCTTTCTTT.

The V and J genes are TRBV7-9 and TRBJ2-3; a weak D match, TRBD2 (5 bases). The CDR3 loop spans 17 amino acids. V lost 0 bases and J 3 bases, leaving 16 bases between the germline ends. Germline V gene sequence: CDR1 SEHNR, CDR2 FQNEAQ (reference sequence). DNA for the CDR3: TGTGCCAGCAGCTTAGCCCTAACGGGTGAGGGAACAGATACGCAGTATTTT. Its protein product is CASSLALTGEGTDTQYF.

The rearrangement joins TRBV27 to TRBJ1-5; D gene ambiguous. The V gene's germline CDR1 is MNHEY and CDR2 SMNVEV (reference sequence). This CDR3 contains 13 residues. V was shortened by 6 bases and J by 4 bases, with 10 bases between the two germline ends. The CDR3 loop is CASSSGLNQPQHF. Written as DNA, the CDR3 is TGTGCCAGCAGCTCCGGACTGAATCAGCCCCAGCATTTT.

This rearrangement joins TRBV2 to TRBJ1-2; 9 positions match TRBD1. Germline V gene data show CDR1 as SNHLY and CDR2 as FYNNEI. The CDR3 has 18 residues. J gave up 4 bases and V 6 bases, and 18 bases lay outside the gene matches. CDR3 residues: CASRYSPGQGPLGYGYTF. Written as DNA, the CDR3 is TGTGCCAGCAGATACAGTCCGGGACAGGGTCCCCTGGGCTATGGCTACACCTTC.

This rearrangement joins TRBV6-9 to TRBJ1-4, with TRBD1 matching over 10 bases. This CDR3 contains 16 residues. Germline-derived CDR1 and CDR2 are MNHGY and SVAAGI. After removal of 3 bases from V and 7 bases from J, the junction contained 8 bases not matched to a gene. In DNA form, the CDR3 reads TGTGCCAGCAGTTACTCGATGGGACAGGGGCCTGAAAAACTGTTTTTT. Translated, it gives CASSYSMGQGPEKLFF.

The J gene is TRBJ2-7, the V gene TRBV19; 7 bases are shared with TRBD2. Germline CDR1 and CDR2: LNHDA and SQIVND (reference sequence). V dropped 4 bases and J dropped 5; count of bases not matched to a gene: 20. This CDR3 is built from 18 residues. CDR3 residues: CASSKMTRRAGLSNEQYF. The CDR3 nucleotides are TGTGCCAGTAGTAAAATGACTAGAAGAGCGGGATTGTCTAACGAGCAGTACTTC.

The gene calls are TRBV6-5 and TRBJ2-5; either TRBD1 or TRBD2 may fit D (6 bases each). This CDR3 contains 13 residues. The V gene's germline CDR1 is MNHEY and CDR2 SVGAGI. Trimming cost V 6 bases and J 5 bases, with 13 bases left between them. The CDR3 loop reads CASSGGGGETQYF. The DNA for the CDR3 is TGTGCCAGCAGCGGCGGAGGGGGGGAGACCCAGTACTTC.

The chain combines TRBV7-7 with TRBJ1-3; D is undetermined. CDR1 SSHAT and CDR2 FNYEAQ come from the germline V gene (reference sequence). Trimming pared 5 bases from V and 1 base from J, leaving 9 bases between. The CDR3 extends over 14 amino acids. The CDR3 DNA reads TGTGCCAGCAGCCCGACGACTTCTGGAAACACCATATATTTT. Encoded protein: CASSPTTSGNTIYF.

The chain joins TRBV5-1 to TRBJ1-5; D is ambiguous. Trimming removed 4 bases from V and 4 bases from J, with 15 bases in between. The CDR3 runs to 15 residues. Germline-derived CDR1 and CDR2 are SGHRS and YFSETQ. CDR3 in DNA: TGCGCCAGCAGCCCGGACGTCGGGGAGAATCAGCCCCAGCATTTT. The encoded protein is CASSPDVGENQPQHF. Full variable domain (missing parts from reference TRBV5-1 and TRBJ1-5): KAGVTQTPRYLIKTRGQQVTLSCSPISGHRSVSWYQQTPGQGLQFLFEYFSETQRNKGNFPGRFSGRQFSNSRSEMNVSTLELGDSALYLCASSPDVGENQPQHFGDGTRLSIL.

This chain links TRBV7-2 with TRBJ1-2; D gene unclear. V was trimmed by 0 bases and J by 0 bases, leaving 8 bases between them. There are 15 residues in the CDR3. Germline lookup yields CDR1 SGHTA and CDR2 FQGNSA. CDR3 DNA: TGTGCCAGCAGCTTAGCGGGCGCAGCTAACTATGGCTACACCTTC. It specifies CASSLAGAANYGYTF.

Concerning this clone itself: The sample contains more than one DNA sequence encoding this CDR3. The rearrangement links TRBV6-6 to TRBJ1-1; D unclear. Trimming left V 5 bases short and J 3 bases short, with 4 bases between. The germline V gene has CDR1 MNHNY and CDR2 SVGAGI (reference sequence). CDR3 length: 11 amino acids. The CDR3 sequence is CASSRDTEAFF. In DNA, the CDR3 is TGTGCCAGCAGTCGGGACACTGAAGCTTTCTTT.

The chain uses TRBV6-6 and TRBJ1-1; a weak D match, TRBD1 (5 bases). This CDR3 spans 16 amino acids. Germline loops: CDR1 MNHNY, CDR2 SVGAGI (reference sequence). Trimming pared 4 bases from V and 3 bases from J, leaving 18 bases between. As DNA, the CDR3 is TGTGCCAGCAGTTCCACGGACCTAAGAGGGGACACTGAAGCTTTCTTT. Translation: CASSSTDLRGDTEAFF.

This rearrangement joins TRBV20-1 to TRBJ2-5; no clear D. This CDR3 spans 11 amino acids. CDR1 and CDR2 (germline): DFQATT, SNEGSKA (reference sequence). The CDR3 DNA follows: TGCAGCCTGGCGCGCCAAGAGACCCAGTACTTC. It yields the protein CSLARQETQYF.

This clone appeared a single time. The chain carries TRBV10-1 and TRBJ2-2; TRBD1 or TRBD2 may be the D gene (6 bases each). Germline lookup yields CDR1 WNHNN and CDR2 SYGVQD (reference sequence). Trimming pared 3 bases from V and 6 bases from J, leaving 14 bases between. This CDR3 has 15 amino acids. This CDR3 is CASSERGAPPGELFF. The CDR3 DNA reads TGCGCCAGCAGTGAAAGGGGGGCCCCGCCCGGGGAGCTGTTTTTT.

This rearrangement joins TRBV7-9 to TRBJ1-2; 7 nucleotides align to TRBD1. Germline V gene lookup returns CDR1 SEHNR and CDR2 FQNEAQ (reference sequence). V shed 5 bases, J shed 2 bases, and the junction held 2 bases outside the gene matches. CDR3 length: 13 residues. CDR3 protein: CASSPGQNYGYTF. The CDR3 DNA is TGTGCCAGCAGCCCGGGACAGAACTATGGCTACACCTTC.

The rearrangement joins TRBV5-1 to TRBJ2-7; perhaps D is TRBD1 or TRBD2 (6 bases each). The V gene lost 2 bases and the J gene lost 3 bases, with 12 bases spanning the gap. CDR1 and CDR2 (germline): SGHRS, YFSETQ. The CDR3 sequence is 14 residues long. The DNA of the CDR3 is TGCGCCAGCAGCTTAGCCGGGGGCCTCTACGAGCAGTACTTC. Its protein product is CASSLAGGLYEQYF.

This chain uses TRBV5-1 with TRBJ1-1; 9 nucleotides line up with TRBD1. After removal of 0 bases from V and 4 bases from J, the junction contained 1 base not matched to a gene. Germline V gene lookup returns CDR1 SGHRS and CDR2 YFSETQ. The CDR3 covers 14 residues. CDR3: CASSLGQGGTEAFF. The CDR3, as DNA: TGCGCCAGCAGCTTGGGACAGGGGGGCACTGAAGCTTTCTTT.

This clone was observed a single time. The DNA of the CDR3 is TGCAGCGTGGGGTATAAGGATACGCAGTATTTT. The encoded protein is CSVGYKDTQYF. J is TRBJ2-3 and V is TRBV29-1; D remains ambiguous. CDR1 is SQVTM and CDR2 is ANQGSEA in the germline V gene. This CDR3 has 11 amino acids. V was clipped by 6 bases and J by 6 bases, with 10 bases between them.

This clone is categorized as large (0.1 to 1%). The chain uses TRBV6-5 and TRBJ1-2; TRBD1 might be the D (5 bases). The V and J ends lost 4 bases and 4 bases respectively, with 16 bases between them. The CDR3 is 15 amino acids. The germline V gene encodes CDR1 MNHEY and CDR2 SVGAGI. The CDR3 loop reads CASSLQTGTVYGYTF. The CDR3 nucleotides read TGTGCCAGCAGTTTGCAAACCGGGACGGTCTATGGCTACACCTTC.

The chain carries TRBV30 and TRBJ1-1; D unresolved. Germline V gives CDR1 GTSNPN, CDR2 SVGIG (reference sequence). CDR3 length: 11 residues. The V end was cut by 4 bases, the J end by 10 bases, with 13 bases between. DNA of the CDR3: TGTGCCTGGAACATTGCAGATGGAGCTTTCTTT. Translating gives CAWNIADGAFF.